A single sample gave rise to the 32 T cell receptor beta chains below, sequenced in a study of ipilimumab plus nivolumab after autologous stem cell transplantation. Libraries were prepared by immunoSEQ multiplex PCR; TCRdb keeps only in-frame clonotypes and omits some of them. The sample includes about 6,000 clones, 80% to 90% of them seen just once. Sequences were derived from PBMCs, sampled in a trial of ipilimumab plus nivolumab as post-transplant consolidation. These TCRs come from a female donor with multiple myeloma.

CDR3 sequence (DNA): TGTGCCAGCAGCTTAGACAGGGTAGATGAGCAGTTCTTC. This codes for CASSLDRVDEQFF. The chain has TRBV7-2 and TRBJ2-1; maybe TRBD1 (6 bases). This CDR3 spans 13 amino acids. CDR1 is SGHTA, CDR2 FQGNSA, per germline. V lost 1 base and J 8 bases, leaving 9 bases between the germline ends. Variable domain in full (rest from reference TRBV7-2 and TRBJ2-1): GAGVSQSPSNKVTEKGKDVELRCDPISGHTALYWYRQSLGQGLEFLIYFQGNSAPDKSGLPSDRFSAERTGGSVSTLTIQRTQQEDSAVYLCASSLDRVDEQFFGPGTRLTVL.

V is TRBV5-8 and J is TRBJ2-3, with D perhaps TRBD1 or TRBD2 (5 bases each). The CDR3 is 17 residues long. V lost 4 bases to trimming and J lost 0 bases, with 18 bases between them. CDR1 SGHTS and CDR2 YDEGEE come from the germline V gene. DNA of the CDR3: TGTGCCAGCAGCGGTAGGGACGGCGTGACTAGCACAGATACGCAGTATTTT. Protein product: CASSGRDGVTSTDTQYF.

V usage is TRBV28 and J usage is TRBJ1-1, with a tentative D call TRBD1 (5 bases). Trimming stripped 6 bases from V and 5 bases from J, with 16 bases between. The CDR3 runs 14 residues. The germline gives CDR1 MDHEN, CDR2 SYDVKM. The CDR3 region is CASRYRTSSTEAFF. The DNA of the CDR3 is TGTGCCAGCAGGTACAGGACATCTTCTACTGAAGCTTTCTTT. The complete variable domain, with remaining parts taken from reference TRBV28 and TRBJ1-1, reads DVKVTQSSRYLVKRTGEKVFLECVQDMDHENMFWYRQDPGLGLRLIYFSYDVKMKEKGDIPEGYSVSREKKERFSLILESASTNQTSMYLCASRYRTSSTEAFFGQGTRLTVV.

The chain couples TRBV5-1 to TRBJ2-3, with 8 bases aligning to TRBD2. Trimming removed 0 bases from V and 5 bases from J; junction bases left unmatched: 5. From germline, CDR1 is SGHRS and CDR2 YFSETQ. The length of the CDR3 is 15 residues. DNA for the CDR3: TGCGCCAGCAGCTTGGAACGAGCGGGAGTAGATACGCAGTATTTT. It translates to CASSLERAGVDTQYF.

J is TRBJ1-2 and V is TRBV28; no reliable D call. Germline assignment: CDR1 MDHEN and CDR2 SYDVKM. This CDR3 is built from 13 residues. Trimming removed 3 bases from V and 7 bases from J, with 12 bases in between. The CDR3 coding sequence is TGTGCCAGCAGTTTTCGTAGTCTTGGTGGCTACACCTTC. This encodes CASSFRSLGGYTF.

This chain links TRBV5-6 with TRBJ1-1; weak D call: TRBD1 (6 bases). CDR1 is SGHDT and CDR2 is YYEEEE in the germline V gene. There are 16 residues in the CDR3. V lost 0 bases and J lost 4, with 16 bases in between. The CDR3 bases are TGTGCCAGCAGCTTGGGAGGCTGGGGGCGCGGCACTGAAGCTTTCTTT. The encoded protein is CASSLGGWGRGTEAFF.

The chain has TRBV5-6 and TRBJ1-4, with a possible D match to TRBD1 (5 bases). The CDR3 length is 15 residues. V was shortened by 0 bases and J by 7 bases, with 13 bases between the two germline ends. The V gene's germline CDR1 is SGHDT and CDR2 YYEEEE. The DNA for the CDR3 is TGTGCCAGCAGCTTGGACAGGAGGCTAGGTGAAAAACTGTTTTTT. Translation gives CASSLDRRLGEKLFF.

The V gene is TRBV5-1, the J gene TRBJ1-3; no clear D gene. The CDR3 covers 15 residues. CDR1 and CDR2 from the germline V gene are SGHRS and YFSETQ. V shed 0 bases and J shed 0 bases, with 7 bases lying between them. CDR3 nucleotide sequence: TGCGCCAGCAGCTTGGAAGTTGGCTCTGGAAACACCATATATTTT. Amino acids: CASSLEVGSGNTIYF.

The chain employs TRBV5-6 and TRBJ2-7; no firm D call. The CDR3 loop spans 11 amino acids. Germline V gives CDR1 SGHDT, CDR2 YYEEEE. V lost 4 bases to trimming and J lost 3 bases, with 5 bases between them. CDR3 amino acids: CASSAYYEQYF. CDR3 coding DNA: TGTGCCAGCAGCGCCTACTACGAGCAGTACTTC. Looking up the rest from reference TRBV5-6 and TRBJ2-7 gives the full variable domain: DAGVTQSPTHLIKTRGQQVTLRCSPKSGHDTVSWYQQALGQGPQFIFQYYEEEERQRGNFPDRFSGHQFPNYSSELNVNALLLGDSALYLCASSAYYEQYFGPGTRLTVT.

This clone was seen a single time. The V call is TRBV10-1, the J call TRBJ2-3, with 11 bases identical to TRBD2. The CDR3 covers 15 residues. Per the germline V gene, CDR1 is WNHNN and CDR2 is SYGVQD (reference sequence). The V segment lost 6 bases and the J segment 2 bases; nucleotides outside the gene matches: 4. The CDR3 DNA is TGCGCCAGCAGCTCGGGACTAGCGGACACAGATACGCAGTATTTT. It encodes CASSSGLADTDTQYF.

The chain employs TRBV27 and TRBJ2-2, with D tentatively TRBD1 (6 bases). The CDR3 runs 15 residues. V dropped 4 bases and J dropped 5 bases, with 14 bases sitting between them. Germline V gene lookup returns CDR1 MNHEY and CDR2 SMNVEV (reference sequence). CDR3 DNA sequence: TGTGCCAGCAGTTCAGGGTTACAGGGAACCGGGGAGCTGTTTTTT. Translating gives CASSSGLQGTGELFF.

V gene TRBV19 combines with J gene TRBJ2-1, with 10 bases fitting TRBD2. The CDR3 totals 15 residues. Trimming removed 5 bases from V and 6 bases from J; junction bases left unmatched: 7. Germline V gene lookup returns CDR1 LNHDA and CDR2 SQIVND (reference sequence). As DNA, the CDR3 is TGTGCCAGTAGTCAAAGACTAGCGGGCCTCAATGAGCAGTTCTTC. As protein: CASSQRLAGLNEQFF. Full variable domain (remainder filled in from reference TRBV19 and TRBJ2-1): DGGITQSPKYLFRKEGQNVTLSCEQNLNHDAMYWYRQDPGQGLRLIYYSQIVNDFQKGDIAEGYSVSREKKESFPLTVTSAQKNPTAFYLCASSQRLAGLNEQFFGPGTRLTVL.

This clone appeared once. The junction does not match germline at one end; this may be a read error. The chain uses TRBV29-1 and TRBJ2-3; weak D call: TRBD1 (6 bases). The CDR3 consists of 15 residues. Germline lookup yields CDR1 SQVTM and CDR2 ANQGSEA. The CDR3 DNA reads as TGCAGCGCTGAAAGGACAGACAAAGGCACAGATACGCAGTATTTT. Its protein is CSAERTDKGTDTQYF.

This chain uses TRBV28 with TRBJ1-6; 7 bases match TRBD1. The CDR3 runs 16 residues. Trimming at V came to 6 bases and at J to 10 bases, leaving 15 bases not matched to a gene. The germline CDR1 and CDR2 sequences are MDHEN and SYDVKM. The CDR3 sequence: CASSVDRRPNWSPLHF. The CDR3 DNA follows: TGTGCCAGCAGCGTGGACAGGCGGCCGAATTGGTCACCCCTCCACTTT.

About this clone itself: A read error may account for a junction end that differs from germline. This CDR3 reads CASSLAGFPNEQFF. CDR3 DNA sequence: TGTGCTAGCAGCTTGGCGGGATTCCCGAATGAGCAGTTCTTC. The chain combines TRBV7-7 with TRBJ2-1; D perhaps matches TRBD2 (6 bases). The CDR3 runs 14 residues. From germline, CDR1 is SSHAT and CDR2 FNYEAQ (reference sequence).

The J gene is TRBJ1-2, the V gene TRBV18; D gene uncertain. V lost 4 bases, J lost 5 bases, and 11 bases lay in between. CDR3 length: 13 amino acids. Germline lookup yields CDR1 KGHSH and CDR2 LQKENI. CDR3 protein: CASSLGESYGYTF. The CDR3 coding sequence is TGTGCCAGCTCACTTGGGGAGTCGTATGGCTACACCTTC.

The chain couples TRBV11-2 to TRBJ2-7; maybe TRBD1 (6 bases). This CDR3 has 14 residues. Trimming left V 1 base short and J 3 bases short, with 10 bases between. Per the germline V gene, CDR1 is SGHAT and CDR2 is FQNNGV. The CDR3 sequence is CASSLAGANYEQYF. Here the CDR3 DNA reads TGTGCCAGCAGCTTAGCAGGGGCAAACTACGAGCAGTACTTC. Full variable domain (missing parts from reference TRBV11-2 and TRBJ2-7): EAGVAQSPRYKIIEKRQSVAFWCNPISGHATLYWYQQILGQGPKLLIQFQNNGVVDDSQLPKDRFSAERLKGVDSTLKIQPAKLEDSAVYLCASSLAGANYEQYFGPGTRLTVT.

The V call is TRBV9, the J call TRBJ2-1; D possibly corresponds to TRBD2 (5 bases). Germline CDR1 is SGDLS and CDR2 is YYNGEE. The CDR3 runs 12 residues. The V and J ends lost 3 bases and 10 bases respectively, with 11 bases between them. The CDR3 region is CASSDSSLEQFF. In DNA, the CDR3 is TGTGCCAGCAGCGATTCTAGCTTAGAGCAGTTCTTC.

V gene TRBV2 combines with J gene TRBJ2-1; unclear D gene. Per germline, CDR1 SNHLY and CDR2 FYNNEI. V was clipped by 2 bases and J by 7 bases, with 18 bases between them. This CDR3 has 16 residues. CDR3 sequence: CASSEFLSTAGNEQFF. Here the CDR3 DNA reads TGTGCCAGCAGTGAATTTTTGTCAACCGCTGGGAATGAGCAGTTCTTC.

The chain is built from TRBV9 and TRBJ2-5, with D perhaps given as TRBD1 or TRBD2 (5 bases each). CDR3 length: 14 amino acids. In germline, CDR1 is SGDLS, CDR2 YYNGEE. Trimming shortened V by 0 bases and J by 1 base, and 7 bases separated the two germline ends. The CDR3: CASSVGGAQETQYF. The CDR3 DNA follows: TGTGCCAGCAGCGTAGGAGGGGCCCAAGAGACCCAGTACTTC.

This clone is a singleton in its sample. The chain employs TRBV25-1 and TRBJ2-1; TRBD2 aligns across 11 bases. Germline lookup yields CDR1 MGHDK and CDR2 SYGVNS. J gave up 6 bases and V 6 bases, and 10 bases lay outside the gene matches. The CDR3 covers 16 residues. The CDR3 sequence: CASRGSLAGGPNEQFF. Here the CDR3 DNA reads TGTGCCAGCAGGGGGTCATTAGCGGGAGGGCCCAATGAGCAGTTCTTC.

The chain carries TRBV28 and TRBJ2-7; D is unclear. This CDR3 is 13 amino acids long. Germline V gives CDR1 MDHEN, CDR2 SYDVKM. V lost 4 bases and J lost 0, with 7 bases in between. CDR3 sequence reads: CASSSQPSYEQYF. In nucleotides, the CDR3 is TGTGCCAGCAGTTCTCAGCCCTCCTACGAGCAGTACTTC.

V is TRBV9 and J is TRBJ2-7, with 9 bases that match TRBD2. Germline CDR1 SGDLS, CDR2 YYNGEE. V gave up 4 bases and J gave up 4 bases; unmatched junction bases: 6. The CDR3 contains 14 residues. CDR3 protein: CASSSGTSPYEQYF. The CDR3 DNA follows: TGTGCCAGCAGCTCCGGGACTAGCCCTTACGAGCAGTACTTC.

This clone was observed once. The chain links TRBV28 to TRBJ1-5, with D possibly being TRBD1 (6 bases). In germline, CDR1 is MDHEN, CDR2 SYDVKM. The CDR3 length is 14 residues. Trimming stripped 6 bases from V and 2 bases from J, with 11 bases between. For the CDR3, the DNA is TGTGCCAGCAGCACCCCAGGGGGCAATCAGCCCCAGCATTTT. It is translated as CASSTPGGNQPQHF.

V is TRBV7-2 and J is TRBJ2-3, with D maybe TRBD2 (5 bases). The CDR3 runs 15 residues. Germline V CDR1 and CDR2: SGHTA, FQGNSA. The V end lost 4 bases, the J end lost 3 bases, and 14 bases lay between the germline ends. DNA for the CDR3: TGTGCCAGCAGCTGGGCGCCGAGAGGGACAGATACGCAGTATTTT. Protein sequence: CASSWAPRGTDTQYF.

The chain uses TRBV10-1 and TRBJ2-7, with D unresolved. The CDR3 covers 12 residues. With 3 bases removed from V and 0 bases from J, the gap between germline ends came to 3 bases. Germline CDR1 reads WNHNN; CDR2 reads SYGVQD (reference sequence). The CDR3 spells CASSDSSYEQYF. DNA for the CDR3: TGCGCCAGCAGTGACTCCTCCTACGAGCAGTACTTC.

V is TRBV28 and J is TRBJ1-4; 10 bases are shared with TRBD1. Germline CDR1 and CDR2: MDHEN and SYDVKM. Unmatched junction bases numbered 3, after V lost 5 bases and J lost 0 bases. CDR3 length: 16 residues. CDR3 in amino acids: CASSQGQGATNEKLFF. For the CDR3, the DNA is TGTGCCAGCAGTCAAGGACAGGGGGCAACTAATGAAAAACTGTTTTTT.

This clone has a single count. V is TRBV5-1 and J is TRBJ2-3, with D possibly being TRBD1 (6 bases). This CDR3 has 14 amino acids. CDR1 is SGHRS, CDR2 YFSETQ, per germline. Trimming removed 0 bases from V and 4 bases from J, with 9 bases in between. The CDR3 DNA follows: TGCGCCAGCAGCTTGGACAGGGCCGCAGATACGCAGTATTTT. Translation: CASSLDRAADTQYF.

The V gene is TRBV27, the J gene TRBJ2-3, with 8 bases fitting TRBD2. This CDR3 contains 14 residues. Germline CDR1 is MNHEY and CDR2 is SMNVEV (reference sequence). Trimming removed 3 bases from V and 2 bases from J; junction bases left unmatched: 1. DNA of the CDR3: TGTGCCAGCAGTTTTAGCGGGACCACAGATACGCAGTATTTT. The encoded protein is CASSFSGTTDTQYF.

The chain has TRBV29-1 and TRBJ2-7, with D possibly being TRBD2 (6 bases). This CDR3 has 14 amino acids. V was clipped by 2 bases and J by 4 bases, with 15 bases between them. Germline V gene lookup returns CDR1 SQVTM and CDR2 ANQGSEA. The CDR3 protein is CSVERTDYPYEQYF. CDR3 sequence (DNA): TGCAGCGTTGAACGAACGGACTACCCATACGAGCAGTACTTC.

The V gene is TRBV10-3, the J gene TRBJ1-5, with 12 bases fitting TRBD1. In germline, CDR1 is ENHRY, CDR2 SYGVKD. CDR3 size: 13 residues. Trimming took 9 bases from V and 5 from J; bases not matched to a gene: 2. The CDR3 nucleotides read TGTGCCATGGGACAGGGGGCTGATCAGCCCCAGCATTTT. Translating gives CAMGQGADQPQHF.

J is TRBJ2-3 and V is TRBV28; perhaps TRBD2 as D (6 bases). Deletions cut 7 bases from V and 5 bases from J, with 22 bases between. Germline assignment: CDR1 MDHEN and CDR2 SYDVKM. The CDR3 runs 16 residues. This chain's CDR3 is CASMGWDGSDLDTQYF. The CDR3 bases are TGTGCCAGCATGGGGTGGGACGGGAGTGATTTAGATACGCAGTATTTT.